This is a list of T cell receptor beta chains from one sample in a study of blood T cell repertoires in COVID-19. Clones were sequenced by immunoSEQ multiplex PCR, and TCRdb holds only the in-frame ones, with some missing. This table holds approximately 110,000 clones, around 84% found once. The sequencing input was peripheral blood. These TCRs come from a woman between 40 and 50 years old with acute or convalescent COVID-19. Both conserved end residues are part of each CDR3. A D gene is named only where the DNA matches it firmly. Only some rows state a clone size, as once, few, many or a class for expanded clones.

>TRBJ1-1|-|TRBV24-1|-
CATSDLGRAEGTFF
TGTGCCACCAGTGATTTGGGCAGGGCGGAGGGGACTTTCTTT
>TRBJ1-6|-|TRBV19|-
CASSNYGGFNNSPLHF
TGTGCCAGTAGTAATTATGGGGGCTTTAATAATTCACCCCTCCACTTT
>TRBJ1-2|once|TRBV19|TRBD1
CASSSTGFYYGYTF
TGTGCCAGTAGTTCGACAGGGTTCTACTATGGCTACACCTTC
>TRBJ1-5|-|TRBV18|-
CASSPRDSQPQHF
TGTGCCAGCTCACCCAGGGATAGCCAGCCCCAGCATTTT
>TRBJ1-4|-|TRBV5-1|TRBD1
CASSVGTANEKLFF
TGCGCCAGCAGCGTCGGGACAGCTAATGAAAAACTGTTTTTT
>TRBJ2-1|-|TRBV7-8|TRBD2
CASSRLAGSSSYNEQFF
TGTGCCAGCAGCCGACTAGCGGGATCAAGCTCCTACAATGAGCAGTTCTTC
>TRBJ1-2|few|TRBV6-6|TRBD1
CASSYPRTGGTYGYTF
TGTGCCAGCAGTTACCCTAGGACAGGGGGTACCTATGGCTACACCTTC
>TRBJ1-5|-|TRBV6-1|-
CASSEGAGKYQPQHF
TGTGCCAGCAGTGAGGGGGCAGGGAAGTATCAGCCCCAGCATTTT
>TRBJ2-7|-|TRBV9|TRBD2
CASSVASGTKHEQYF
TGTGCCAGCAGCGTCGCGTCCGGGACTAAACACGAGCAGTACTTC
>TRBJ1-2|-|TRBV2|TRBD1
CASGAWTGGAYGYTF
TGTGCCAGCGGGGCCTGGACAGGGGGCGCTTATGGCTACACCTTC
>TRBJ1-2|-|TRBV30|-
CAWSPIYGYTF
TGTGCCTGGAGCCCCATCTATGGCTACACCTTC
>TRBJ2-5|-|TRBV11-2|TRBD1
CASSLRTGGPETQYF
TGTGCCAGCAGCTTGAGGACAGGGGGCCCGGAGACCCAGTACTTC
>TRBJ2-3|-|TRBV9|TRBD2
CASSRGLAGGGTDTQYF
TGTGCCAGCAGCCGCGGACTAGCGGGGGGGGGTACAGATACGCAGTATTTT
>TRBJ2-7|few|TRBV7-8|-
CASSLGGLTYEQYF
TGTGCCAGCAGCTTAGGGGGCCTAACCTACGAGCAGTACTTC
>TRBJ1-5|-|TRBV3-1/TRBV3-2|TRBD1
CAGSPARGLAPAPQHF
TGTGCCGGCAGCCCGGCAAGGGGGCTAGCCCCCGCGCCCCAGCATTTT
>TRBJ2-3|-|TRBV7-2|-
CASSLSRDTDTQYF
TGTGCCAGCAGCTTATCCAGGGACACAGATACGCAGTATTTT
>TRBJ2-1|-|TRBV3-1/TRBV3-2|-
CASSQAVASRQFF
TGTGCCAGCAGCCAAGCGGTGGCTAGCAGACAGTTCTTC
>TRBJ2-7|-|TRBV5-4|TRBD1
CAWRGSGDRVYEQYF
TGTGCCTGGAGGGGGTCGGGGGACAGGGTCTACGAGCAGTACTTC
>TRBJ2-1|-|TRBV27|TRBD1
CASSYGTGTGNEQFF
TGTGCCAGCAGTTATGGGACAGGGACGGGCAATGAGCAGTTCTTC
>TRBJ2-7|once|TRBV6-5|-
CASTRVTEQYF
TGTGCCAGCACAAGAGTTACCGAGCAGTACTTC
>TRBJ1-3|-|TRBV7-9|TRBD1
CASSFPRGTVVSGNTIYF
TGTGCCAGCAGCTTCCCCCGGGGGACAGTTGTATCTGGAAACACCATATATTTT
>TRBJ2-7|-|TRBV29-1|-
CSVRLAGSYEQYF
TGCAGCGTTCGGCTTGCCGGGAGCTACGAGCAGTACTTC
>TRBJ1-2|-|TRBV30|-
CAWSAGYRRGNYGYTF
TGTGCCTGGAGTGCCGGGTATCGGCGGGGTAACTATGGCTACACCTTC
>TRBJ2-3|-|TRBV7-3|TRBD2
CASSLLAGVGTDTQYF
TGTGCCAGCAGCTTACTAGCGGGGGTTGGCACAGATACGCAGTATTTT
>TRBJ1-1|-|TRBV2|-
CASYSEGSGAFF
TGTGCCAGTTATTCAGAAGGGAGCGGGGCTTTCTTT
>TRBJ1-1|-|TRBV28|TRBD1
CASRGRQGGGTEAFF
TGTGCCAGCAGGGGACGACAGGGAGGAGGCACTGAAGCTTTCTTT
>TRBJ1-1|-|TRBV6-5|-
CASSLVMNTEAFF
TGTGCCAGCAGTTTAGTTATGAACACTGAAGCTTTCTTT
>TRBJ2-7|few|TRBV27|TRBD1
CASSPWDRSYEQYF
TGTGCCAGCAGTCCATGGGACAGATCCTACGAGCAGTACTTC
>TRBJ2-7|-|TRBV7-9|-
CASSPVKGAHEQYF
TGTGCCAGCAGCCCCGTGAAAGGGGCTCACGAGCAGTACTTC
>TRBJ1-5|few|TRBV10-3|-
CAISDRGADQPQHF
TGTGCCATCAGCGATCGGGGGGCGGATCAGCCCCAGCATTTT
>TRBJ1-5|-|TRBV18|-
CASSPPGSTNQPQHF
TGTGCCAGCTCACCACCGGGCAGCACTAATCAGCCCCAGCATTTT
>TRBJ1-4|-|TRBV10-3|TRBD1
CAISGTANEKLFF
TGTGCCATCAGCGGGACAGCTAATGAAAAACTGTTTTTT
>TRBJ1-1|-|TRBV6-6|TRBD1
CASSYSGQGREAFF
TGTGCCAGCAGTTACTCCGGACAGGGAAGAGAAGCTTTCTTT
>TRBJ1-2|-|TRBV19|TRBD1
CASSIKTGWDGYTF
TGTGCCAGTAGTATTAAGACAGGGTGGGATGGCTACACCTTC
>TRBJ1-2|-|TRBV15|TRBD1
CATSRDIGDRDGYTF
TGTGCCACCAGCAGAGATATCGGGGACAGGGACGGCTACACCTTC
>TRBJ2-1|-|TRBV10-3|-
CATLIPRTNNEQFF
TGTGCCACGTTAATCCCCCGGACTAATAATGAGCAGTTCTTC
>TRBJ2-2|once|TRBV5-1|TRBD2
CASSLVASGGPDTGELFF
TGCGCCAGCAGCTTGGTGGCTAGCGGGGGCCCCGACACCGGGGAGCTGTTTTTT
>TRBJ2-7|few|TRBV11-2|TRBD1
CASSSTGGPYEQYF
TGTGCCAGCAGCTCGACAGGGGGGCCCTACGAGCAGTACTTC
>TRBJ1-2|-|TRBV2|-
CASSARTADLYGYTF
TGTGCCAGCAGTGCCCGGACAGCAGATCTCTATGGCTACACCTTC
>TRBJ1-2|-|TRBV6-5|-
CATSSGYGYTF
TGTGCCACCAGTTCGGGATATGGCTACACCTTC
>TRBJ2-1|-|TRBV7-9|TRBD2
CASSGHGTSGGAVFGEQFF
TGTGCCAGCAGCGGGCACGGGACTAGCGGGGGGGCCGTCTTCGGTGAGCAGTTCTTC
>TRBJ1-2|-|TRBV7-6|-
CASSPAGNYGYTF
TGTGCCAGCAGCCCCGCCGGGAACTATGGCTACACCTTC
>TRBJ1-4|once|TRBV6-5|TRBD1
CASSYGRTGAEKLFF
TGTGCCAGCAGTTACGGCCGGACAGGGGCTGAAAAACTGTTTTTT
>TRBJ2-7|once|TRBV4-1|-
CASSRTGYEQYF
TGCGCCAGCAGCCGTACAGGGTACGAGCAGTACTTC
>TRBJ2-3|-|TRBV6-4|TRBD2
CASSLAGGTDTQYF
TGTGCCAGCAGTCTAGCGGGGGGCACAGATACGCAGTATTTT
>TRBJ1-2|-|TRBV2|TRBD1
CASRTDRGKAFYGYTF
TGTGCCAGCAGGACGGACAGGGGGAAGGCTTTCTATGGCTACACCTTC
>TRBJ1-6|-|TRBV9|TRBD1
CASSPQGQGNSPLHF
TGTGCCAGCAGCCCTCAGGGACAGGGTAATTCACCCCTCCACTTT